Described below is a single TCR beta chain sequence and its context. The antigen is undetermined. This CDR3 is missing its conserved last phenylalanine or tryptophan, likely due to a read error. V was shortened by 1 base and J by 1 base, with 4 bases between the two germline ends. The CDR3 is 12 amino acids. CDR1 and CDR2 (germline): DFQATT, SNEGSKA (reference sequence). The authors prepared the TCRbeta library with unique molecular identifiers. TCRdb processed the PCR reads anew with MiXCR; each CDR3 protein has one entry. The sample holds 550,000 to 600,000 distinct CDR3 sequences, more than 20% seen once. These data originate in a study of T-cell reconstitution after alpha-beta-depleted transplantation in children. Study-level findings and limits: Reportedly, roughly two months post-transplant, alpha-beta T cells arose from several hundred expanded graft clones.

This TCR was sampled from a boy less than two years old who had a stem cell transplant for acute myeloid leukemia, so the T cells may come from the graft donor. This sample comprised PBMCs, mostly from graft donor cells, obtained 360 days after TCRalphabeta/CD19-depleted stem cell transplant. V is TRBV20-1 and J is TRBJ2-5; D gene uncertain. The CDR3 DNA sequence: TGCAGTGCTAGAGGGACCCAAGAGACCCAGTACTGC. Translating it yields CSARGTQETQYC.